One and the same sample provided the 26 T cell receptor beta chains below, sequenced in a study of shared clonotypes between healthy human individuals. Libraries were prepared by immunoSEQ multiplex PCR; TCRdb keeps only in-frame clonotypes and omits some of them. The table records a few million clones, just under 95% of them present only once. Sequencing was performed on naive CD4+ T cells from PBMCs. Subset given: CD45RA+ positively selected. Source of these receptors: a man aged 18-30 years in good health. Some clones in this sample may be carry-over from other donors' samples.

The chain combines TRBV5-1 with TRBJ2-1; the match to TRBD2 covers 12 bases. With V trimmed by 3 bases and J by 8 bases, 12 bases remained unmatched. Germline V gene lookup returns CDR1 SGHRS and CDR2 YFSETQ. CDR3 length: 17 amino acids. CDR3 protein: CASSSLTSGSVGDEQFF. In DNA form, the CDR3 reads TGCGCCAGCAGCTCATTGACTAGCGGGAGTGTAGGCGATGAGCAGTTCTTC.

Points on this clone: Other DNA sequences in this specimen translate into the identical CDR3. This rearrangement joins TRBV30 to TRBJ2-3; TRBD2 might be the D (7 bases). Germline values: CDR1 GTSNPN, CDR2 SVGIG (reference sequence). Deletions cut 0 bases from V and 6 bases from J, with 13 bases between. This CDR3 region has 14 residues. The CDR3 nucleotides are TGTGCCTGGAGTGTACCTGGGAGGGGGGATACGCAGTATTTT. Residues: CAWSVPGRGDTQYF.

J is TRBJ2-3 and V is TRBV7-9, with D uncertain. The CDR3 contains 14 residues. The V gene's germline CDR1 is SEHNR and CDR2 FQNEAQ (reference sequence). V lost 5 bases, J lost 0 bases, and 9 bases lay in between. The CDR3 region is CASSPRLSTDTQYF. CDR3 nucleotide sequence: TGTGCCAGCAGCCCCCGGCTTAGCACAGATACGCAGTATTTT.

V and J are TRBV7-3 and TRBJ2-5; 9 nucleotides align to TRBD2. Germline CDR1 reads SGHTA; CDR2 reads FQGTGA. The CDR3 is 13 amino acids. V was pared by 5 bases and J by 4 bases, with 2 bases of the junction left unmatched. The CDR3 protein is CASSGAGGETQYF. The CDR3 DNA sequence: TGTGCCAGCAGCGGAGCGGGAGGAGAGACCCAGTACTTC.

This clone appeared a few times. This sample also contains other DNA sequences that code for the same CDR3. The CDR3 is CASTGGNQPQHF. The CDR3 DNA sequence: TGTGCCAGCACAGGAGGCAATCAGCCCCAGCATTTT. The chain has TRBV28 and TRBJ1-5; D remains ambiguous. Germline loops: CDR1 MDHEN, CDR2 SYDVKM. This CDR3 comprises 12 residues. V was clipped by 7 bases and J by 2 bases, with 6 bases between them.

The J gene is TRBJ2-1, the V gene TRBV7-9, with D tentatively TRBD1 or TRBD2 (5 bases each). The V end lost 10 bases, the J end lost 9 bases, and 31 bases lay between the germline ends. The CDR3 extends over 17 amino acids. Germline CDR1 SEHNR, CDR2 FQNEAQ (reference sequence). In DNA form, the CDR3 reads TGTGCCACCACCCGGTGGCGGGCAGGGCCTGCGCGAAGTGAGCAGTTCTTC. Translated, it gives CATTRWRAGPARSEQFF.

This clone appeared a few times. The J gene is TRBJ1-5, the V gene TRBV5-1; no clear D gene. Germline V gene data show CDR1 as SGHRS and CDR2 as YFSETQ. The CDR3 is 9 residues long. The germline V and J ends were trimmed by 8 bases and 7 bases, with 4 bases remaining between them. The CDR3 sequence is CARTQPQHF. DNA of the CDR3: TGCGCCAGGACACAGCCCCAGCATTTT. Filled out from reference TRBV5-1 and TRBJ1-5, the complete variable domain reads KAGVTQTPRYLIKTRGQQVTLSCSPISGHRSVSWYQQTPGQGLQFLFEYFSETQRNKGNFPGRFSGRQFSNSRSEMNVSTLELGDSALYLCARTQPQHFGDGTRLSIL.

This clone has just one count. The chain is built from TRBV14 and TRBJ2-7, with 9 bases matching TRBD1. The CDR3 sequence is 18 residues long. Per germline, CDR1 SGHDN and CDR2 FVKESK. V lost 4 bases to trimming and J lost 5 bases; unmatched junction nucleotides: 18. The CDR3 sequence: CASSPNRGRTVVNDEQYF. DNA of the CDR3: TGTGCCAGCAGCCCGAACAGGGGGCGTACGGTAGTCAACGACGAGCAGTACTTC.

This clone was observed once. The rearrangement links TRBV7-6 to TRBJ1-2; TRBD1 agrees at 8 bases. This CDR3 is built from 15 residues. Germline trimming cut 5 bases from V and 3 bases from J; bases unmatched to any gene: 8. The germline CDR1 and CDR2 sequences are SGHVS and FNYEAQ. CDR3 sequence: CASSIQQGVDYGYTF. DNA for the CDR3: TGTGCCAGCAGCATCCAACAGGGGGTTGACTATGGCTACACCTTC.

The rearrangement joins TRBV5-4 to TRBJ1-1, with D unclear. This CDR3 comprises 14 residues. The V end lost 6 bases, the J end lost 4 bases, and 16 bases lay between the germline ends. Germline V gives CDR1 SGHNT, CDR2 YYREEE (reference sequence). CDR3 protein: CASTRVSSGTEAFF. DNA for the CDR3: TGTGCCAGCACCCGAGTCTCGTCGGGCACTGAAGCTTTCTTT.

The chain carries TRBV7-2 and TRBJ2-2; TRBD1 is a possible D gene (5 bases). The germline gives CDR1 SGHTA, CDR2 FQGNSA. The CDR3 has 15 amino acids. Between the trimmed V and J ends, which lost 3 bases and 6 bases, there was a span of 14 bases. The CDR3 reads CASSLLQGGSGELFF. CDR3 nucleotide sequence: TGTGCCAGCAGCTTGCTCCAGGGTGGGTCCGGGGAGCTGTTTTTT.

The chain carries TRBV28 and TRBJ2-5, with 8 bases lining up with TRBD1. Per the germline V gene, CDR1 is MDHEN and CDR2 is SYDVKM. The CDR3 runs to 15 residues. The V gene end was trimmed by 4 bases and the J gene end by 4 bases; junction bases not matched to a gene: 8. The CDR3, as DNA: TGTGCCAGCAGTTCTAATGCCAGGGGGCGAGAGACCCAGTACTTC. Translated: CASSSNARGRETQYF.

The CDR3 loop is CASSLRDQPQHF. CDR3 DNA sequence: TGTGCCAGCAGCTTGCGGGATCAGCCCCAGCATTTT. The chain is built from TRBV7-9 and TRBJ1-5; D is unclear. Germline CDR1 and CDR2: SEHNR and FQNEAQ (reference sequence). This CDR3 has 12 residues. The V end was cut by 3 bases, the J end by 5 bases, with 5 bases between.

This clone has just one count. This chain links TRBV18 with TRBJ2-7; the D call may be TRBD1 or TRBD2 (5 bases each). CDR1 and CDR2 from the germline V gene are KGHSH and LQKENI. This CDR3 has 13 residues. V was shortened by 4 bases and J by 0 bases, with 7 bases between the two germline ends. The CDR3 DNA sequence: TGTGCCAGCTCACGGGACCACTCCTACGAGCAGTACTTC. It translates to CASSRDHSYEQYF.

The chain combines TRBV25-1 with TRBJ2-3, with 10 bases identical to TRBD1. This CDR3 spans 17 amino acids. CDR1 is MGHDK and CDR2 is SYGVNS in the germline V gene. V shed 4 bases, J shed 6 bases, and the junction held 13 bases outside the gene matches. The CDR3 region is CASSASQGQGRSDTQYF. For the CDR3, the DNA is TGTGCCAGCAGTGCCTCACAGGGACAGGGGAGGTCGGATACGCAGTATTTT.

As for this clone: Different DNA sequences within this sample yield the same CDR3. This chain uses TRBV28 with TRBJ2-7, with D perhaps given as TRBD1 or TRBD2 (5 bases each). CDR1 and CDR2 (germline): MDHEN, SYDVKM. The length of the CDR3 is 13 residues. Trimming stripped 2 bases from V and 4 bases from J, with 9 bases between. CDR3 region: CASSLQGGYEQYF. The CDR3 coding sequence is TGTGCCAGCAGTTTACAGGGCGGGTACGAGCAGTACTTC.

The chain couples TRBV6-1 to TRBJ1-4, with D maybe TRBD1 (5 bases). Trimming cost V 11 bases and J 7 bases, with 20 bases left between them. This CDR3 has 14 residues. Germline V gene data show CDR1 as MNHNS and CDR2 as SASEGT. This chain's CDR3 is CASGGEGRAEKLFF. The CDR3 nucleotides read TGTGCCTCCGGAGGGGAGGGTAGGGCTGAAAAACTGTTTTTT.

Comment on this clone: One end of the junction does not line up with germline, which may come from a read error. This chain uses TRBV6-6 with TRBJ1-5, with TRBD1 as a possible D gene (6 bases). The V gene's germline CDR1 is MNHNY and CDR2 SVGAGI (reference sequence). The CDR3 covers 16 residues. The chain's CDR3 is CASSPQGRSSDQPQHF. CDR3 nucleotide sequence: TGTGCCAGCAGTCCTCAGGGGAGAAGTAGCGATCAGCCCCAGCATTTT.

CDR3 sequence: CAISPGRREQETQYF. The CDR3 DNA reads as TGTGCCATCAGCCCAGGACGCCGGGAGCAAGAGACCCAGTACTTC. V and J are TRBV10-3 and TRBJ2-5, with D possibly matching TRBD2 (6 bases). Per germline, CDR1 ENHRY and CDR2 SYGVKD. Trimming left V 6 bases short and J 2 bases short, with 16 bases between. There are 15 residues in the CDR3.

The rearrangement links TRBV6-5 to TRBJ2-2, with TRBD2 matching 8 bases. Germline V gene sequence: CDR1 MNHEY, CDR2 SVGAGI. CDR3 size: 15 residues. After removal of 8 bases from V and 6 bases from J, the junction contained 11 bases not matched to a gene. CDR3 coding DNA: TGTGCCAGCGAACCGGGACTAGGTCGCCCCGGGGAGCTGTTTTTT. This codes for CASEPGLGRPGELFF.

V is TRBV4-3 and J is TRBJ1-1; D possibly corresponds to TRBD1 (6 bases). The CDR3 has 18 amino acids. Germline V gene lookup returns CDR1 LGHNA and CDR2 YSLEER. V gave up 0 bases and J gave up 5 bases, with 22 bases separating them. The CDR3 here is CASSQEAPGVTRRTEAFF. The CDR3 DNA follows: TGCGCCAGCAGCCAAGAAGCCCCAGGGGTTACTAGGCGTACTGAAGCTTTCTTT.

The chain couples TRBV4-1 to TRBJ1-5; a weak D match, TRBD1 (6 bases). The germline V and J ends were trimmed by 2 bases and 3 bases, with 20 bases remaining between them. The CDR3 runs 18 residues. Germline V gives CDR1 MGHRA, CDR2 YSYEKL. CDR3 region: CASSQHHIGGGPNQPQHF. CDR3 nucleotide sequence: TGCGCCAGCAGCCAACACCATATAGGGGGAGGACCCAATCAGCCCCAGCATTTT.

The gene calls are TRBV28 and TRBJ1-3; D is uncertain. Between the trimmed V and J ends, which lost 2 bases and 5 bases, there was a span of 4 bases. CDR1 is MDHEN and CDR2 is SYDVKM in the germline V gene. CDR3 length equals 12 residues. The DNA for the CDR3 is TGTGCCAGCAGTTTAATAAGAAACACCATATATTTT. It encodes CASSLIRNTIYF.

CDR3 sequence (DNA): TGTGCCAGCAGCTTAGGCAGGTCAAGCTGGTATGGCTACACCTTC. This encodes CASSLGRSSWYGYTF. J is TRBJ1-2 and V is TRBV5-6; D gene uncertain. V was clipped by 2 bases and J by 5 bases, with 16 bases between them. Germline V CDR1 and CDR2: SGHDT, YYEEEE. This CDR3 comprises 15 residues.

In its sample, this clone was seen once. This chain links TRBV29-1 with TRBJ2-3; D unresolved. Germline loops: CDR1 SQVTM, CDR2 ANQGSEA. The CDR3 totals 14 residues. V shed 5 bases and J shed 0 bases, with 12 bases lying between them. CDR3 bases: TGCAGCGTTCGTCCGTTATTAAGCACAGATACGCAGTATTTT. It specifies CSVRPLLSTDTQYF.

This rearrangement joins TRBV6-5 to TRBJ2-2, with D perhaps TRBD1 (6 bases). Germline V lookup: CDR1 MNHEY, CDR2 SVGAGI. The CDR3 loop spans 12 amino acids. V was cut by 6 bases and J by 8 bases, with 10 bases left in between. The CDR3 DNA reads TGTGCCAGCAGAAAGACAGGAGGGGAGCTGTTTTTT. Protein product: CASRKTGGELFF.